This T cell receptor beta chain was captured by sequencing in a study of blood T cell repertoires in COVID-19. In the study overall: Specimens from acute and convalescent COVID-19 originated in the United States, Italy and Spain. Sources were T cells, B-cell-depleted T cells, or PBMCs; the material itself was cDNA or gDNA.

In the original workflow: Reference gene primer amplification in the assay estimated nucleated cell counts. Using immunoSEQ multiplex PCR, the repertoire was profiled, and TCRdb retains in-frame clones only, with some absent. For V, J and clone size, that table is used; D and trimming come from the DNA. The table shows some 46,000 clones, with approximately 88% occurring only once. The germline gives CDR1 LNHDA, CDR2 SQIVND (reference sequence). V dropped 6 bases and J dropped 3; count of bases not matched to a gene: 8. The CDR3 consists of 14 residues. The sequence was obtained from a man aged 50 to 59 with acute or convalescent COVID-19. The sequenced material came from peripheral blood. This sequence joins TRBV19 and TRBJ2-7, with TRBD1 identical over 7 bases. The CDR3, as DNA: TGTGCCAGTAGCCGGGACAGTGAACGCTACGAGCAGTACTTC. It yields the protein CASSRDSERYEQYF.